This entry lists 23 T cell receptor beta chains sequenced from one sample in a study of T cell repertoires in cytomegalovirus infection. MiXCR, applied by TCRdb to the reads, yields one record per CDR3 protein. The sample lists 700,000 to 900,000 distinct CDR3 sequences; almost 30% were seen once. Their specific antigens are unknown. This specimen was cultured CD8+ T cells from PBMCs, taken from culture after CMV antigen stimulation. The source of these receptors is a human donor in good health (CMV status not recorded). Some clones in this sample may be carry-over from other donors' samples.

In DNA, the CDR3 is TGCACGATGAACAGGGAGGGCAAAAACATTCAGTACTTC. Its protein is CTMNREGKNIQYF. V and J are TRBV20-1 and TRBJ2-4; D perhaps matches TRBD2 (7 bases). The CDR3 contains 13 residues. The germline gives CDR1 DFQATT, CDR2 SNEGSKA (reference sequence).

With respect to this clonotype: The conserved phenylalanine or tryptophan normally closing the CDR3 is absent here, so this likely arose from a read error. The chain links TRBV4-1 to TRBJ2-1; possibly TRBD2 for D (5 bases). Germline CDR1 reads MGHRA; CDR2 reads YSYEKL. The CDR3 totals 14 residues. Deletions cut 1 base from V and 8 bases from J, with 12 bases between. For the CDR3, the DNA is TGCGCCAGCAGCCAAGGTGGAGGCGGCGATGAGCAGTTCCTC. Protein sequence: CASSQGGGGDEQFL.

The table lists this clonotype with a count of one. CDR3: CASSAQVTANSPLHF. In DNA, the CDR3 is TGTGCCAGCAGCGCCCAGGTGACCGCTAATTCACCCCTCCACTTT. The gene calls are TRBV9 and TRBJ1-6; no clear D gene. The CDR3 contains 15 residues. Germline assignment: CDR1 SGDLS and CDR2 YYNGEE. V lost 3 bases and J 6 bases, leaving 13 bases between the germline ends.

This clonotype came up a few times. DNA for the CDR3: TGTGCCAGTAGTCTGGGACTCCCCTACGAGCAGTACTTC. Amino acid sequence: CASSLGLPYEQYF. This chain connects TRBV19 to TRBJ2-7; a possible D gene is TRBD2 (6 bases). The CDR3 covers 13 residues. V was shortened by 5 bases and J by 2 bases, with 10 bases between the two germline ends. Germline-derived CDR1 and CDR2 are LNHDA and SQIVND (reference sequence).

In its sample, this clonotype was seen a few times. This may arise from a read error, as a much more abundant clone is one base away. This chain joins TRBV7-2 and TRBJ1-1, with D tentatively TRBD1 (6 bases). This CDR3 has 18 amino acids. In germline, CDR1 is SGHTA, CDR2 FQGNSA. The CDR3 loop is CASSLTGQRLTMNTEAYF. The CDR3 nucleotides read TGTGCCAGCAGCTTAACTGGACAGCGATTAACTATGAACACTGAAGCTTACTTT.

This CDR3 reads CSASANNEQFF. CDR3 coding DNA: TGCAGTGCTAGTGCCAACAATGAGCAGTTCTTC. The gene calls are TRBV20-1 and TRBJ2-1; D remains ambiguous. CDR3 length: 11 amino acids. The germline gives CDR1 DFQATT, CDR2 SNEGSKA (reference sequence). V lost 3 bases to trimming and J lost 5 bases, with 5 bases between them.

This clonotype was seen ten or more times. The chain is built from TRBV7-6 and TRBJ2-1; 7 bases map to TRBD2. Germline CDR1 reads SGHVS; CDR2 reads FNYEAQ. CDR3 size: 15 residues. V was pared by 4 bases and J by 3 bases, with 6 bases of the junction left unmatched. The CDR3 sequence is CASSSLRDYYNEQFF. DNA for the CDR3: TGTGCCAGCAGCTCTCTCCGGGACTACTACAATGAGCAGTTCTTC.

This clonotype was recorded a few times. The genes are TRBV14 and TRBJ2-7, with D hard to call. The V gene's germline CDR1 is SGHDN and CDR2 FVKESK. The V end lost 0 bases, the J end lost 3 bases, and 6 bases lay between the germline ends. This CDR3 comprises 13 residues. DNA for the CDR3: TGTGCCAGCAGCCAAGATCCCATCTACGAGCAGTACTTC. Its translation: CASSQDPIYEQYF.

This clonotype has a count of ten or more. This CDR3 is CASSATGIGNSPLHF. The CDR3 DNA is TGTGCCAGCAGCGCGACAGGGATCGGAAATTCACCCCTCCACTTT. V gene TRBV7-2 combines with J gene TRBJ1-6; 7 bases agree with TRBD1. This CDR3 region has 15 residues. Germline CDR1 and CDR2: SGHTA and FQGNSA. V trimming: 5 bases; J trimming: 7 bases; junction bases outside the gene matches: 8.

This clonotype was observed a few times. J is TRBJ1-1 and V is TRBV29-1; possible D gene TRBD1, 5 bases. CDR3 length: 12 residues. V lost 7 bases, J lost 2 bases, and 11 bases lay in between. Germline assignment: CDR1 SQVTM and CDR2 ANQGSEA. The DNA for the CDR3 is TGCAGCGCTTGGGGGGGAAACACTGAAGCTTTCTTT. Translation: CSAWGGNTEAFF.

This clonotype was seen repeatedly, ten times or more. The rearrangement joins TRBV9 to TRBJ1-3, with D hard to call. This CDR3 comprises 15 residues. Trimming stripped 0 bases from V and 0 bases from J, with 7 bases between. In germline, CDR1 is SGDLS, CDR2 YYNGEE. CDR3 in DNA: TGTGCCAGCAGCGTAGACGGATCCTCTGGAAACACCATATATTTT. This sequence encodes CASSVDGSSGNTIYF. Supplemented by reference TRBV9 and TRBJ1-3, the full variable domain reads DSGVTQTPKHLITATGQRVTLRCSPRSGDLSVYWYQQSLDQGLQFLIQYYNGEERAKGNILERFSAQQFPDLHSELNLSSLELGDSALYFCASSVDGSSGNTIYFGEGSWLTVV.

This clonotype showed up just a few times. The rearrangement uses TRBV4-1 and TRBJ1-1; D not certain. This CDR3 comprises 15 residues. The V end lost 3 bases, the J end lost 3 bases, and 14 bases lay between the germline ends. Germline lookup yields CDR1 MGHRA and CDR2 YSYEKL. The CDR3 here is CASSQVPDGYTEAFF. The CDR3 nucleotides are TGCGCCAGCAGCCAGGTTCCGGACGGGTACACTGAAGCTTTCTTT.

This chain joins TRBV12-3 or TRBV12-4 and TRBJ1-2; D unresolved. The ends were cut back, 7 bases at V and 3 bases at J, with 12 bases in the middle. This CDR3 comprises 13 residues. Here the CDR3 reads CASTNAPDYGYTF. The CDR3 coding sequence is TGTGCCAGCACAAATGCGCCAGACTATGGCTACACCTTC.

The rearrangement uses TRBV10-3 and TRBJ2-1, with D possibly being TRBD1 (6 bases). This CDR3 region has 14 residues. Germline assignment: CDR1 ENHRY and CDR2 SYGVKD. V lost 7 bases and J 7 bases, leaving 17 bases between the germline ends. CDR3 sequence: CAITTGFGANEQFF. As DNA, the CDR3 is TGTGCCATCACCACAGGGTTTGGGGCGAATGAGCAGTTCTTC.

This clonotype was detected many times. The chain links TRBV7-9 to TRBJ2-2; D perhaps matches TRBD1 (5 bases). CDR3 length: 15 residues. The germline V gene encodes CDR1 SEHNR and CDR2 FQNEAQ (reference sequence). The germline V and J ends were trimmed by 5 bases and 4 bases, with 14 bases remaining between them. CDR3 loop: CASSVLGRATGELFF. The CDR3, as DNA: TGTGCCAGCAGCGTATTAGGCAGGGCCACCGGGGAGCTGTTTTTT.

The V and J genes are TRBV3-1 and TRBJ2-3; TRBD2 might be the D (5 bases). Germline V lookup: CDR1 LGHDT, CDR2 YNNKEL (reference sequence). The CDR3 is 16 residues long. Deletions cut 2 bases from V and 3 bases from J, with 15 bases between. CDR3 DNA: TGTGCCAGCAGCCAATGGGAACTAGGCAGGACAGATACGCAGTATTTT. Its translation is CASSQWELGRTDTQYF.

The chain recombines TRBV7-6 with TRBJ1-6, with a weak D call TRBD1 (5 bases). The CDR3 sequence is 16 residues long. Trimming stripped 5 bases from V and 9 bases from J, with 20 bases between. Germline CDR1 SGHVS, CDR2 FNYEAQ. CDR3 bases: TGTGCCAGCAGCACCACCCCAAAGGGGACGGGTTCACCCCTCCACTTT. Its protein is CASSTTPKGTGSPLHF.

The chain uses TRBV14 and TRBJ2-7; D not certain. CDR3 length: 15 amino acids. Trimming took off 0 bases at V and 2 bases at J, with 11 bases between the two ends. Germline V gene lookup returns CDR1 SGHDN and CDR2 FVKESK. Written as DNA, the CDR3 is TGTGCCAGCAGCCAAGACGCTGCGGCTACCTACGAGCAGTACGTC. It yields the protein CASSQDAAATYEQYV.

V is TRBV7-6 and J is TRBJ2-7; D is possibly TRBD2 (5 bases). The V end lost 5 bases, the J end lost 5 bases, and 16 bases lay between the germline ends. Germline V gives CDR1 SGHVS, CDR2 FNYEAQ. The length of the CDR3 is 14 residues. This CDR3 reads CASSPGLRTDEQYF. CDR3 in DNA: TGTGCCAGCAGCCCCGGACTCAGGACCGACGAGCAGTACTTC.

This clonotype was counted a few times. V gene TRBV19 combines with J gene TRBJ1-4; D call uncertain. Germline V gene data show CDR1 as LNHDA and CDR2 as SQIVND (reference sequence). The CDR3 is 15 amino acids. Trimming removed 6 bases from V and 4 bases from J, with 15 bases in between. The CDR3 sequence is CASSSKGGVNEKLFF. Written as DNA, the CDR3 is TGTGCCAGTAGCTCGAAGGGAGGAGTTAATGAAAAACTGTTTTTT.

The chain employs TRBV20-1 and TRBJ1-2; no definite D call. V was trimmed by 0 bases and J by 2 bases, leaving 7 bases between them. The CDR3 contains 13 residues. Germline loops: CDR1 DFQATT, CDR2 SNEGSKA (reference sequence). CDR3 sequence: CSARERANYGYTF. CDR3 DNA: TGCAGTGCTAGAGAAAGGGCCAACTATGGCTACACCTTC.

Worth noting for this clonotype: At one of its ends the junction is not consistent with the germline gene, which may arise from a read error. The chain carries TRBV7-9 and TRBJ1-1; D ambiguous. Germline CDR1 reads SEHNR; CDR2 reads FQNEAQ (reference sequence). This CDR3 has 14 residues. The chain's CDR3 is CASSLPSLNTEAVF. The CDR3 DNA is TGTGCCAGCAGCTTACCATCTCTGAACACTGAAGCTGTCTTT.

The rearrangement joins TRBV7-9 to TRBJ1-2, with D perhaps matching TRBD1 (6 bases). V was shortened by 4 bases and J by 6 bases, with 18 bases between the two germline ends. The CDR3 totals 15 residues. Germline V gives CDR1 SEHNR, CDR2 FQNEAQ (reference sequence). CDR3 in amino acids: CASSSSQGFEDGYTF. DNA of the CDR3: TGTGCCAGCAGCTCATCACAGGGCTTTGAGGATGGCTACACCTTC. The whole variable domain, remainder taken from reference TRBV7-9 and TRBJ1-2, is DTGVSQNPRHKITKRGQNVTFRCDPISEHNRLYWYRQTLGQGPEFLTYFQNEAQLEKSRLLSDRFSAERPKGSFSTLEIQRTEQGDSAMYLCASSSSQGFEDGYTFGSGTRLTVV.